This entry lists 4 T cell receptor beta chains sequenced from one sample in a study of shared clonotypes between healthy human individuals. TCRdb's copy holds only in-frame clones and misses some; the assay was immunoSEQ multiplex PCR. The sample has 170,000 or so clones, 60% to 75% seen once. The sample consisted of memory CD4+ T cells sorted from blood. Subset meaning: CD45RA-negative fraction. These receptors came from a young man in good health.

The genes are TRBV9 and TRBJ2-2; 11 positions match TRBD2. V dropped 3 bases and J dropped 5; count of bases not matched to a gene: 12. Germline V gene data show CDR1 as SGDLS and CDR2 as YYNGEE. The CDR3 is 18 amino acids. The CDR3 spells CASSARPTSGMLTGELFF. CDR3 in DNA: TGTGCCAGCAGCGCCAGACCGACTAGCGGGATGCTTACCGGGGAGCTGTTTTTT.

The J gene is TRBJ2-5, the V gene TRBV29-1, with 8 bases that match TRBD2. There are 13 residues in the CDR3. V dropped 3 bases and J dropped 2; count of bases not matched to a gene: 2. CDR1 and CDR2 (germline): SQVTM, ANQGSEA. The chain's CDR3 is CSVDSGKQETQYF. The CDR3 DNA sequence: TGCAGCGTTGATAGCGGGAAACAAGAGACCCAGTACTTC.

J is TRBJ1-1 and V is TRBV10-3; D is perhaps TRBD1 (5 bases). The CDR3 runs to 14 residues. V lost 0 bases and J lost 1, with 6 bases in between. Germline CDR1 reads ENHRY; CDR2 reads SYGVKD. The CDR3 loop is CAISESQGNTEAFF. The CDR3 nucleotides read TGTGCCATCAGTGAGTCGCAGGGGAACACTGAAGCTTTCTTT.

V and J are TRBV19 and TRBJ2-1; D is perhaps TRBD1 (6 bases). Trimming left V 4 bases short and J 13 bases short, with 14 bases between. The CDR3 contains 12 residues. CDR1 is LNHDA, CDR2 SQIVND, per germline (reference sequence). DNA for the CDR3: TGTGCCAGTAGTAAAGGGGACAACCATCAGTTCTTC. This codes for CASSKGDNHQFF.